The 18 T cell receptor beta chains given below trace back to one sample, sequenced in a study of T cell responses to AZD1222 COVID-19 vaccine. Assay used: immunoSEQ multiplex PCR; TCRdb lists only in-frame clones, some missing. The sample gives about 140,000 clones, about 90% of which show up once; around 3.3% is in the top ten. The source material was peripheral blood, sampled 28 days after the second AZD1222 dose. The receptors were sampled from an adult who received the AZD1222 COVID-19 vaccine.

The CDR3 nucleotides are TGTGCCAGCAGCCCCCGCCTGAACGAGCAGTACTTC. Translated, it gives CASSPRLNEQYF. The chain links TRBV7-9 to TRBJ2-7; no reliable D call. Looked up from germline, CDR1 is SEHNR and CDR2 is FQNEAQ (reference sequence). The CDR3 is made up of 12 amino acids. Trimming shortened V by 5 bases and J by 5 bases, and 10 bases separated the two germline ends.

Written as DNA, the CDR3 is TGTGCCAGCAGCTTAGGACGACAGGGGGATGGCTACACCTTC. Protein sequence: CASSLGRQGDGYTF. The chain carries TRBV7-2 and TRBJ1-2; 9 bases fit TRBD1. Trimming removed 1 base from V and 6 bases from J; junction bases left unmatched: 3. Germline assignment: CDR1 SGHTA and CDR2 FQGNSA. The CDR3 contains 14 residues.

This rearrangement joins TRBV6-5 to TRBJ1-3; 7 nucleotides agree with TRBD1. Germline-derived CDR1 and CDR2 are MNHEY and SVGAGI. The V segment lost 2 bases and the J segment 0 bases; nucleotides outside the gene matches: 1. The CDR3 extends over 15 amino acids. The CDR3 DNA sequence: TGTGCCAGCAGTTACGGACAGGTCTCTGGAAACACCATATATTTT. It codes for CASSYGQVSGNTIYF.

This sequence joins TRBV10-3 and TRBJ2-3; D remains unclear. CDR1 is ENHRY, CDR2 SYGVKD, per germline. Trimming left V 5 bases short and J 4 bases short, with 10 bases between. The CDR3 consists of 13 residues. The CDR3 loop reads CAISFEVSDTQYF. CDR3 in DNA: TGTGCCATCAGTTTCGAAGTGTCAGATACGCAGTATTTT.

The V gene is TRBV28, the J gene TRBJ1-1, with D unresolved. Germline V gene data show CDR1 as MDHEN and CDR2 as SYDVKM. CDR3 length: 13 amino acids. V was pared by 5 bases and J by 0 bases, with 7 bases between. The CDR3 loop reads CASSANMNTEAFF. The CDR3 region has the DNA TGTGCCAGCAGTGCCAACATGAACACTGAAGCTTTCTTT.

V and J are TRBV7-9 and TRBJ2-7; D may be TRBD2 (6 bases). The CDR3 extends over 17 amino acids. The germline V and J ends were trimmed by 1 base and 4 bases, with 20 bases remaining between them. The V gene's germline CDR1 is SEHNR and CDR2 FQNEAQ (reference sequence). The CDR3 region has the DNA TGTGCCAGCAGCTTAGGGAGGGAGGCTTCGAACAGATACGAGCAGTACTTC. Residues: CASSLGREASNRYEQYF.

This CDR3 reads CASGQGGHGELFF. CDR3 DNA: TGTGCCAGTGGACAGGGGGGTCACGGGGAGCTGTTTTTT. The V gene is TRBV6-5, the J gene TRBJ2-2; 10 nucleotides match TRBD1. Germline values: CDR1 MNHEY, CDR2 SVGAGI. The V segment lost 9 bases and the J segment 7 bases; nucleotides outside the gene matches: 5. This CDR3 is 13 amino acids long.

As DNA, the CDR3 is TGTGCCAGCGCACCGCAAGTAGGACAGATCATATTGGAAGCTTTCTTT. Translation: CASAPQVGQIILEAFF. The J gene is TRBJ1-1, the V gene TRBV5-5; weak D call: TRBD1 (6 bases). The CDR3 length is 16 residues. V gave up 7 bases and J gave up 8 bases, with 27 bases separating them. CDR1 SGHKS and CDR2 YYEKEE come from the germline V gene (reference sequence).

The rearrangement uses TRBV19 and TRBJ1-1; D unclear. Trimming shortened V by 6 bases and J by 4 bases, and 12 bases separated the two germline ends. Looked up from germline, CDR1 is LNHDA and CDR2 is SQIVND (reference sequence). The CDR3 consists of 13 residues. The CDR3 region has the DNA TGTGCCAGTAGCCCCTCAGTTGGCACTGAAGCTTTCTTT. Translating it yields CASSPSVGTEAFF.

CDR3 sequence: CASMVRVRGYNEQFF. As DNA, the CDR3 is TGTGCCAGTATGGTTAGGGTACGCGGGTACAATGAGCAGTTCTTC. This rearrangement joins TRBV19 to TRBJ2-1, with a tentative D call TRBD2 (5 bases). This CDR3 contains 15 residues. In germline, CDR1 is LNHDA, CDR2 SQIVND (reference sequence). Trimming took 7 bases from V and 4 from J, leaving 17 bases between them.

This chain connects TRBV30 to TRBJ1-4, with 7 bases lining up with TRBD1. The germline V gene encodes CDR1 GTSNPN and CDR2 SVGIG (reference sequence). V lost 0 bases, J lost 10 bases, and 5 bases stayed unmatched. The CDR3 totals 13 residues. The chain's CDR3 is CAWSVGTEGKLFF. CDR3 sequence (DNA): TGTGCCTGGAGTGTAGGGACAGAGGGAAAACTGTTTTTT.

This clone was counted once. The chain employs TRBV19 and TRBJ1-1; weak D call: TRBD1 (6 bases). Germline CDR1 and CDR2: LNHDA and SQIVND (reference sequence). The CDR3 is made up of 14 amino acids. The V end was cut by 7 bases, the J end by 4 bases, with 16 bases between. CDR3 nucleotides: TGTGCCAGTAACTGGGGCGGCAGGGGCACTGAAGCTTTCTTT. Protein sequence: CASNWGGRGTEAFF.

A single count supports this clone. The chain uses TRBV11-3 and TRBJ2-7, with D hard to call. This CDR3 comprises 13 residues. V was cut by 1 base and J by 2 bases, with 6 bases left in between. Germline V lookup: CDR1 SGHNT, CDR2 YENEEA. The CDR3 sequence: CASSLGLAYEQYF. CDR3 DNA sequence: TGTGCCAGCAGCTTAGGGCTAGCCTACGAGCAGTACTTC.

The chain couples TRBV6-4 to TRBJ2-7; TRBD2 agrees at 9 bases. The CDR3 is made up of 14 amino acids. V shed 3 bases, J shed 3 bases, and the junction held 3 bases outside the gene matches. The germline CDR1 and CDR2 sequences are MRHNA and SNTAGT. The CDR3: CASSEVAGDYEQYF. Written as DNA, the CDR3 is TGTGCCAGCAGTGAGGTAGCGGGAGACTACGAGCAGTACTTC.

The chain carries TRBV27 and TRBJ2-7, with 8 nucleotides matching TRBD1. CDR1 and CDR2 from the germline V gene are MNHEY and SMNVEV (reference sequence). The V gene end was trimmed by 3 bases and the J gene end by 7 bases; junction bases not matched to a gene: 11. The CDR3 contains 15 residues. This CDR3 reads CASSFTGTGPFEQYF. CDR3 nucleotide sequence: TGTGCCAGCAGTTTTACCGGGACAGGACCTTTTGAGCAGTACTTC.

This chain uses TRBV5-6 with TRBJ2-3; 7 bases fit TRBD2. The CDR3 extends over 15 amino acids. Germline lookup yields CDR1 SGHDT and CDR2 YYEEEE. V lost 0 bases, J lost 4 bases, and 5 bases stayed unmatched. The CDR3 DNA reads as TGTGCCAGCAGCTTGGAGGGAGGGCGGGCAGATACGCAGTATTTT. This translates into CASSLEGGRADTQYF.

This sequence joins TRBV19 and TRBJ2-5; 8 bases are shared with TRBD2. Trimming cost V 6 bases and J 1 base; bases outside gene matches: 13. The CDR3 has 17 amino acids. Germline V gene lookup returns CDR1 LNHDA and CDR2 SQIVND (reference sequence). The CDR3 spells CASSPKAPGGGQETQYF. The CDR3, as DNA: TGTGCCAGTAGCCCCAAGGCCCCGGGAGGGGGCCAAGAGACCCAGTACTTC.

The chain recombines TRBV11-2 with TRBJ1-5, with D unresolved. There are 13 residues in the CDR3. Germline V gene lookup returns CDR1 SGHAT and CDR2 FQNNGV. V dropped 0 bases and J dropped 5 bases, with 5 bases sitting between them. The CDR3 spells CASSLDAYQPQHF. The CDR3 nucleotides read TGTGCCAGCAGCTTAGATGCCTATCAGCCCCAGCATTTT.